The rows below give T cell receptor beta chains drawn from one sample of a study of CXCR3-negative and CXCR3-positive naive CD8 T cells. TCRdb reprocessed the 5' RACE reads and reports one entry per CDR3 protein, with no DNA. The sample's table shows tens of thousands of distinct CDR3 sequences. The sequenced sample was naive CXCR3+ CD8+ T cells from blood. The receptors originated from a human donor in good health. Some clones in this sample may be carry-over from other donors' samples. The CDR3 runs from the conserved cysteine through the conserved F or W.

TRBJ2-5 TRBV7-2 CASSLAPVAYQETQYF
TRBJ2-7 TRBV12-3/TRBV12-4 CASSWDTYEQYF
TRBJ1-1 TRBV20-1 CSAREDAGEAFF
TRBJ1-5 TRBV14 CASSQGGGAGQPQHF
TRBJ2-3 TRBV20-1 CSAPGPLYTDTQYF
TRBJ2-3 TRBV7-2 CASSLDPTDRDTQYF
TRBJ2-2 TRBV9 CASSVGQSGELFF
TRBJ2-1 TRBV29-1 CSVSTLGTHNEQFF
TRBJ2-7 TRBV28 CASRALGVLYEQYF
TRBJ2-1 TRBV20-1 CSARDENPGDNEQFF
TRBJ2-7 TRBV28 CASRSPGPPYEQYF
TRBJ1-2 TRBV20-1 CSARVEDYGYTF
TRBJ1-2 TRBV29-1 CSVPGIGYGYTF
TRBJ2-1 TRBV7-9 CASSPPGGGTGEQFF
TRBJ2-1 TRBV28 CASIQRTVLSSNEQFF
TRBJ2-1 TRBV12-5 CASGLVGGGYHEQFF
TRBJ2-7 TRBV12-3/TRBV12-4 CASALALFEQYF
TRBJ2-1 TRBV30 CAWSTGGVKFF
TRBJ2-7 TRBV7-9 CASSLVGQAYEQYF
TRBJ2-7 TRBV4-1 CASSPGRGQLYEQYF
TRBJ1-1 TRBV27 CASSLSPKPRTEAFF
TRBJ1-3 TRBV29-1 CSVTGHLSGNTIYF
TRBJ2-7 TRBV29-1 CSVETPERDYEQYF
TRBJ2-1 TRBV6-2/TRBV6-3 CASSYSGLGYVNEQFF
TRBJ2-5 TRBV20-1 CSARVGPSSSETQYF
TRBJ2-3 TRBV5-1 CASSLVVPAPVGTDTQYF
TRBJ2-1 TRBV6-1 CASSEFPGVDEQFF
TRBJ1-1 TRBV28 CASSRRGGEAFF
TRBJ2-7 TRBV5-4 CASSLGGLAGGFSYEQYF
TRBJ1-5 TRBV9 CASATDTNQPQHF
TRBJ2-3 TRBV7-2 CASSLGRTSVDTQYF
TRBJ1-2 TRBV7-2 CDSGGTEPNYGYTF
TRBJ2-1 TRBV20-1 CSATSLAGDYNEQFF
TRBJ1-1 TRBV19 CASSIVGRAEAFF
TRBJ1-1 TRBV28 CASSLSGTGGTEAFF
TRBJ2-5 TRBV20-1 CSASGGGSETQYF
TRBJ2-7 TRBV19 CATGGGYEQYF
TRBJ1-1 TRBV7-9 CASSAGRGMNTEAFF
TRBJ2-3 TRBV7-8 CASSPRWGSTDTQYF
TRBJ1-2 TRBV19 CASSSWNYGYTF
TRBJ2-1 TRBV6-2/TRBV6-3 CASSYSTNEQFF
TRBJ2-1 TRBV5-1 CASSKLAFNEQFF
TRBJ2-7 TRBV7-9 CASSLGGWGDWRGADPDEQYF
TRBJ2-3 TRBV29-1 CSVDSTDTQYF
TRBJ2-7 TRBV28 CASSLVGNSYEQYF
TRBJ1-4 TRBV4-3 CASSQGLAEKLFF
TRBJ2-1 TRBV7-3 CASSLGLAGGPLVYNEQFF
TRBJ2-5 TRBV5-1 CASRPGLAGVETQYF
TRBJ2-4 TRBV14 CASSQAGQGAGNIQYF
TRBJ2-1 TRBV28 CASSRQGLAPNEQFF
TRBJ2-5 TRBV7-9 CASSGTSGGLQETQYF
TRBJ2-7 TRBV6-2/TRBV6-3 CASSYGFDEQYF
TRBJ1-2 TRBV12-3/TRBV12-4 CASSDRAYGYTF